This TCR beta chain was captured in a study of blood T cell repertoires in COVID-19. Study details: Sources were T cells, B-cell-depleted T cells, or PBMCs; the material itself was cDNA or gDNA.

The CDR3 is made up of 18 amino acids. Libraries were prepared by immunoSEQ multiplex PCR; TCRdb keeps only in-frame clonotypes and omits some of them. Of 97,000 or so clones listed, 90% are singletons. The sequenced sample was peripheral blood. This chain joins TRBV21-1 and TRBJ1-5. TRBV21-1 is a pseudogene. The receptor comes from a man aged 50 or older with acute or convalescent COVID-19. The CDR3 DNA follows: TGTGCCAGCAGCCCGGGTGGCAGGAGGTTGGGTGGGTATCAGCCCCAGCATTTT. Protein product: CASSPGGRRLGGYQPQHF.